Given below is one T cell receptor (beta chain) in context. This could be a read error, since a much larger clone is one nucleotide away. The entry originates in a study of CDR3 diversity in severe acne. TCRdb fed the PCR reads into MiXCR, producing one record per CDR3 protein. Seen here are roughly 93,000 distinct CDR3 sequences, around 47% observed once, and the top ten hold 9.5% to 13%. Sequencing was done on a sample of blood. The clonotype was recovered from a male donor with severe acne vulgaris.

CDR3 sequence (DNA): TGTGCCTGCAGCTTAGACAGCCCCTACGAGCAGTACTTC. Protein: CACSLDSPYEQYF. This sequence joins TRBV7-9 and TRBJ2-7, with D possibly being TRBD1 (5 bases). The CDR3 runs to 13 residues. Germline-derived CDR1 and CDR2 are SEHNR and FQNEAQ (reference sequence).